These 18 T cell receptor beta chains originate from one sample sequenced in a study of shared clonotypes between healthy human individuals. The table came from immunoSEQ multiplex PCR; TCRdb's copy has only in-frame clones and leaves some out. This sample has 2.3 million or so clones, with about 92% found just once. The sequenced material came from naive CD4+ T cells from PBMCs. Subset of the sample: CD45RA+ positively selected. The receptors here all came from a man younger than 35 in good health. Some clones in this sample may be carry-over from other donors' samples.

Only a few counts were recorded for this clone. The chain combines TRBV28 with TRBJ1-5, with TRBD1 identical over 7 bases. The CDR3 is made up of 14 amino acids. Germline assignment: CDR1 MDHEN and CDR2 SYDVKM. Unmatched junction bases numbered 8, after V lost 6 bases and J lost 6 bases. The DNA of the CDR3 is TGTGCCAGCAGGCTGACAGGGATAGGTCAGCCCCAGCATTTT. This gives the protein CASRLTGIGQPQHF.

The CDR3, as DNA: TGCGCCAGCAGCTCTCTTATAAGCGGGAGCACAGATACGCAGTATTTT. Its protein product is CASSSLISGSTDTQYF. V gene TRBV5-1 combines with J gene TRBJ2-3; maybe TRBD2 (6 bases). The CDR3 spans 16 residues. The germline CDR1 and CDR2 sequences are SGHRS and YFSETQ. Trimming cost V 3 bases and J 0 bases, with 14 bases left between them.

The genes are TRBV19 and TRBJ2-7; no clear D gene. The ends were cut back, 3 bases at V and 6 bases at J, with 15 bases in the middle. Per germline, CDR1 LNHDA and CDR2 SQIVND (reference sequence). CDR3 length equals 14 residues. The CDR3 DNA reads as TGTGCCAGTAGTATTTGGGCAGCCAAGGGCGAGCAGTACTTC. Amino acid sequence: CASSIWAAKGEQYF. Full variable domain (remainder filled in from reference TRBV19 and TRBJ2-7): DGGITQSPKYLFRKEGQNVTLSCEQNLNHDAMYWYRQDPGQGLRLIYYSQIVNDFQKGDIAEGYSVSREKKESFPLTVTSAQKNPTAFYLCASSIWAAKGEQYFGPGTRLTVT.

The rearrangement joins TRBV10-3 to TRBJ1-1; the match to TRBD1 covers 7 bases. This CDR3 is 14 amino acids long. With 5 bases clipped from V and 5 bases from J, the junction kept 8 bases outside the gene matches. CDR1 is ENHRY, CDR2 SYGVKD, per germline. The CDR3 loop is CAISQTGADTEAFF. The DNA of the CDR3 is TGTGCCATCAGTCAAACAGGGGCTGATACTGAAGCTTTCTTT.

The chain carries TRBV9 and TRBJ2-1; 10 positions match TRBD1. From germline, CDR1 is SGDLS and CDR2 YYNGEE. Germline trimming cut 4 bases from V and 8 bases from J; bases unmatched to any gene: 6. The CDR3 sequence is 14 residues long. The DNA of the CDR3 is TGTGCCAGCAGCAGACGACAGGGGGCGGATGAGCAGTTCTTC. This encodes CASSRRQGADEQFF.

V gene TRBV27 combines with J gene TRBJ1-3; D is unclear. From germline, CDR1 is MNHEY and CDR2 SMNVEV (reference sequence). The CDR3 totals 17 residues. V lost 6 bases, J lost 0 bases, and 18 bases lay in between. CDR3 loop: CASSTMGRSLSGNTIYF. The CDR3 region has the DNA TGTGCCAGCAGCACTATGGGGAGGAGCCTCTCTGGAAACACCATATATTTT.

The chain uses TRBV7-9 and TRBJ2-5, with D perhaps TRBD1 (5 bases). This CDR3 is 13 amino acids long. Looked up from germline, CDR1 is SEHNR and CDR2 is FQNEAQ (reference sequence). The germline V and J ends were trimmed by 5 bases and 5 bases, with 12 bases remaining between them. CDR3 bases: TGTGCCAGCAGCCTTGCGTCAGGGGAGACCCAGTACTTC. Translating gives CASSLASGETQYF.

The chain carries TRBV7-2 and TRBJ2-2, with a possible D match to TRBD1 (6 bases). The V end lost 2 bases, the J end lost 4 bases, and 14 bases lay between the germline ends. Germline CDR1 SGHTA, CDR2 FQGNSA. The CDR3 sequence is 16 residues long. CDR3 region: CASSLLPDRVTGELFF. The CDR3 nucleotides read TGTGCCAGCAGCTTATTGCCGGACAGAGTCACCGGGGAGCTGTTTTTT.

J is TRBJ2-1 and V is TRBV7-8; 11 bases agree with TRBD2. In germline, CDR1 is SGHVS, CDR2 FQNEAQ. There are 15 residues in the CDR3. V shed 6 bases, J shed 3 bases, and the junction held 4 bases outside the gene matches. CDR3 nucleotides: TGTGCCAGCAGGACGGGACTAGCGGACTACAATGAGCAGTTCTTC. Protein product: CASRTGLADYNEQFF.

This chain joins TRBV7-3 and TRBJ2-2; D gene ambiguous. This CDR3 is 14 amino acids long. CDR1 is SGHTA and CDR2 is FQGTGA in the germline V gene. V gave up 1 base and J gave up 10 bases, with 13 bases separating them. The CDR3 sequence: CASSLNKEFSELFF. The CDR3 DNA reads as TGTGCCAGCAGCTTAAATAAGGAATTTTCGGAGCTGTTTTTT.

This chain links TRBV5-6 with TRBJ2-5, with 7 bases that match TRBD2. Germline V gene lookup returns CDR1 SGHDT and CDR2 YYEEEE. Trimming took 6 bases from V and 5 from J; bases not matched to a gene: 16. The CDR3 is 16 amino acids. CDR3 sequence reads: CASTRPAGDLMETQYF. The CDR3 region has the DNA TGTGCCAGCACCCGACCGGCGGGAGATCTGATGGAGACCCAGTACTTC. Together with reference TRBV5-6 and TRBJ2-5, the CDR3 gives the full variable domain: DAGVTQSPTHLIKTRGQQVTLRCSPKSGHDTVSWYQQALGQGPQFIFQYYEEEERQRGNFPDRFSGHQFPNYSSELNVNALLLGDSALYLCASTRPAGDLMETQYFGPGTRLLVL.

The V and J genes are TRBV7-9 and TRBJ2-3; no clear D gene. This CDR3 has 13 residues. V gave up 4 bases and J gave up 0 bases, with 5 bases separating them. Germline CDR1 is SEHNR and CDR2 is FQNEAQ (reference sequence). The CDR3, as DNA: TGTGCCAGCAGCTCGACTAGCACAGATACGCAGTATTTT. This translates into CASSSTSTDTQYF.

In the case of this clone: Other nucleotide sequences from this sample produce the same CDR3. The CDR3 here is CASSLAQNTGELFF. The CDR3, as DNA: TGCGCCAGCAGCTTGGCCCAGAACACCGGGGAGCTGTTTTTT. The chain is built from TRBV5-1 and TRBJ2-2; D gene uncertain. The CDR3 sequence is 14 residues long. V gave up 0 bases and J gave up 1 base, with 4 bases separating them. CDR1 is SGHRS, CDR2 YFSETQ, per germline. The full variable domain, with the rest looked up from reference TRBV5-1 and TRBJ2-2, is KAGVTQTPRYLIKTRGQQVTLSCSPISGHRSVSWYQQTPGQGLQFLFEYFSETQRNKGNFPGRFSGRQFSNSRSEMNVSTLELGDSALYLCASSLAQNTGELFFGEGSRLTVL.

The chain carries TRBV28 and TRBJ2-4; 8 bases align to TRBD1. The CDR3 totals 15 residues. Germline CDR1 is MDHEN and CDR2 is SYDVKM. The V and J ends lost 9 bases and 3 bases, in that order; junction bases with no gene match: 10. The CDR3 loop reads CASGGQGAVKNIQYF. CDR3 in DNA: TGTGCCAGTGGGGGGCAGGGGGCTGTCAAAAACATTCAGTACTTC.

Concerning this clone itself: Germline and junction disagree at one end, which may indicate a read error. The chain is built from TRBV7-3 and TRBJ2-1; 11 bases match TRBD2. This CDR3 is built from 15 residues. CDR1 and CDR2 (germline): SGHTA, FQGTGA. CDR3 amino acids: CASSLTSGSIHEQFF. Written as DNA, the CDR3 is TGTGCCAGCAGCCTAACTAGCGGGAGTATTCATGAGCAGTTCTTC.

The J gene is TRBJ2-4, the V gene TRBV7-3; TRBD1 matches 10 bases. This CDR3 comprises 13 residues. V trimming: 3 bases; J trimming: 7 bases; junction bases outside the gene matches: 0. CDR1 is SGHTA and CDR2 is FQGTGA in the germline V gene. The CDR3 loop reads CASSLGQGNIQYF. CDR3 nucleotide sequence: TGTGCCAGCAGCTTGGGACAGGGGAACATTCAGTACTTC.

V gene TRBV4-1 combines with J gene TRBJ2-6, with 10 bases lining up with TRBD1. V was pared by 4 bases and J by 0 bases, with 9 bases of the junction left unmatched. This CDR3 is built from 19 residues. Germline CDR1 MGHRA, CDR2 YSYEKL. CDR3 in amino acids: CASSPWVGQGGSGANVLTF. DNA of the CDR3: TGCGCCAGCAGCCCGTGGGTCGGACAGGGGGGCTCTGGGGCCAACGTCCTGACTTTC.

This chain connects TRBV18 to TRBJ2-7; D is possibly TRBD1 (5 bases). V was cut by 2 bases and J by 5 bases, with 7 bases left in between. CDR3 length equals 12 residues. The germline CDR1 and CDR2 sequences are KGHSH and LQKENI. CDR3 DNA: TGTGCCAGCTCACCAATGGGGCACGAGCAGTACTTC. This encodes CASSPMGHEQYF.